This T cell receptor (beta chain) was recovered during a study of T cells after yellow fever vaccination. Study-level findings and limits: In post-booster samples, most primary-vaccination clones reappeared (approximately 96% CD4, 70% to 90% CD8).

The CDR3 spans 12 residues. V lost 5 bases and J lost 6, with 9 bases in between. CDR1 is ENHRY, CDR2 SYGVKD, per germline. Making TCR cDNA involved 5'RACE template switching, which added UMIs and a universal primer site. One entry per CDR3 protein, called by TCRdb with MiXCR from the 5' RACE reads. This repertoire shows just under 600,000 distinct CDR3 sequences, roughly 13% found once; its top ten account for over 12%. A word on this clonotype: Its antigen is still unknown.

Sequencing used PBMCs, obtained on the day of the yellow fever booster vaccination. The receptor was isolated from a man aged 25 to 40 who received the YFV17D yellow fever vaccine. The chain uses TRBV10-3 and TRBJ2-3; a weak D match, TRBD1 (6 bases). CDR3 amino acids: CAISPRGDTQYF. The CDR3 region has the DNA TGTGCCATCAGTCCGAGGGGGGATACGCAGTATTTT.